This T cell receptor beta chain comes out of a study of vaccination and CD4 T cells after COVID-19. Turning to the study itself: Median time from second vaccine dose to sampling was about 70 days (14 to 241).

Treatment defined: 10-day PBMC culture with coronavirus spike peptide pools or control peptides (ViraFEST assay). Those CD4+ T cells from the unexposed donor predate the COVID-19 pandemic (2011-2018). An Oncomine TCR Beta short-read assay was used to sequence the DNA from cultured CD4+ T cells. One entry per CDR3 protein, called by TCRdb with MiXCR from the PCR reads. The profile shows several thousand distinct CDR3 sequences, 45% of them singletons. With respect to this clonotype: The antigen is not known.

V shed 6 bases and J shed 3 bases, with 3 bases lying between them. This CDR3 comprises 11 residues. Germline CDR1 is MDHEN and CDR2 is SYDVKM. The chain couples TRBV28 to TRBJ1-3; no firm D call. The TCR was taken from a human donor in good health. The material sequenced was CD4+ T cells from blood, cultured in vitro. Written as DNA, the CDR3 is TGTGCCAGCAGCCTTGGAAACACCATATATTTT. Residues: CASSLGNTIYF.